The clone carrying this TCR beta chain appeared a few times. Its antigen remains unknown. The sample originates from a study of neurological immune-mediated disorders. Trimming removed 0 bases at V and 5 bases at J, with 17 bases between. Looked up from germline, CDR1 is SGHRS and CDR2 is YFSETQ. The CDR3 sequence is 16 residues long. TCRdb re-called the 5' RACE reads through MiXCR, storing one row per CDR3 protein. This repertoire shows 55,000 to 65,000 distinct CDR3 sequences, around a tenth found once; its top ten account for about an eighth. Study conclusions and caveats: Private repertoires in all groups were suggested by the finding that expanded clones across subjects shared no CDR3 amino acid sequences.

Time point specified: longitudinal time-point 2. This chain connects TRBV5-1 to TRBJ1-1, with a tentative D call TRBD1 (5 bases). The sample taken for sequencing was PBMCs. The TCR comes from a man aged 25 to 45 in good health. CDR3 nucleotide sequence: TGCGCCAGCAGCTTGGTACCCCGGGGCGCGGGAACTGAAGCTTTCTTT. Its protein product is CASSLVPRGAGTEAFF.